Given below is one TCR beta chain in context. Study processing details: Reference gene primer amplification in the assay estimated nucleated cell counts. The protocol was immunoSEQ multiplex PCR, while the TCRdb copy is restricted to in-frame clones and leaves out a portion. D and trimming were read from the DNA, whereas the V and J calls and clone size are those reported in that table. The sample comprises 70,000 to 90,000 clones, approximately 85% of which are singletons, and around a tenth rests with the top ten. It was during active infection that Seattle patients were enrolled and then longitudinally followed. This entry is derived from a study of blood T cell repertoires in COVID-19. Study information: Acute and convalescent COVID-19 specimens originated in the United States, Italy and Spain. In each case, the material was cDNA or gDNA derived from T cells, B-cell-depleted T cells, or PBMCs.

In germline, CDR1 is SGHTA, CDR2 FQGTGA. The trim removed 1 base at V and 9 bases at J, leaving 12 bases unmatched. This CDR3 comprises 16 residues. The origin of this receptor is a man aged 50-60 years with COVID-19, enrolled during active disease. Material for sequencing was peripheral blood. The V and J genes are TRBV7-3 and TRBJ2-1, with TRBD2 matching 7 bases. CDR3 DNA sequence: TGTGCCAGCAGCTTAATGGCGGGAGCGGGTGATATTGAGCAGTTCTTC. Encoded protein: CASSLMAGAGDIEQFF. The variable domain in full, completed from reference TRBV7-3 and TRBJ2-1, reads GAGVSQTPSNKVTEKGKYVELRCDPISGHTALYWYRQSLGQGPEFLIYFQGTGAADDSGLPNDRFFAVRPEGSVSTLKIQRTERGDSAVYLCASSLMAGAGDIEQFFGPGTRLTVL.